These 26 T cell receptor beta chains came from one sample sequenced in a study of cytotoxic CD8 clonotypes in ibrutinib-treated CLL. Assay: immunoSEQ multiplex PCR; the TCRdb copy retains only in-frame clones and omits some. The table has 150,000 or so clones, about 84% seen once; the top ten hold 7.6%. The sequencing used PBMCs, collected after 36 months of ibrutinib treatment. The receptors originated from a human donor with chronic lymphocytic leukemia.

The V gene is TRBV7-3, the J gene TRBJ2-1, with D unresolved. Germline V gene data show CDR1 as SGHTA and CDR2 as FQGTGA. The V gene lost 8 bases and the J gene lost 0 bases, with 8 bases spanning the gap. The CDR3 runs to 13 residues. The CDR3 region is CASAMASYNEQFF. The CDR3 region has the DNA TGTGCCAGCGCCATGGCCTCCTACAATGAGCAGTTCTTC. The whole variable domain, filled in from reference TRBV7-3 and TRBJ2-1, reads GAGVSQTPSNKVTEKGKYVELRCDPISGHTALYWYRQSLGQGPEFLIYFQGTGAADDSGLPNDRFFAVRPEGSVSTLKIQRTERGDSAVYLCASAMASYNEQFFGPGTRLTVL.

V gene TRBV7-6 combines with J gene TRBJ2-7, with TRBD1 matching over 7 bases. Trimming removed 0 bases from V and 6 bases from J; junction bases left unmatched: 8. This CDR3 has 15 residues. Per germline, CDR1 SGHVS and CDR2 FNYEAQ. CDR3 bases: TGTGCCAGCAGCTTAGCGTGGGGCCCAGGGGGCGAGCAGTACTTC. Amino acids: CASSLAWGPGGEQYF.

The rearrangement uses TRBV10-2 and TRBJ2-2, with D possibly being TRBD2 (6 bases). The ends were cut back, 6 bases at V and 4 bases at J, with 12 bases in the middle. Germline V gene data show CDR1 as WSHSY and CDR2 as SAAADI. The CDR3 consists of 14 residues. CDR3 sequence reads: CASRDVGGTGELFF. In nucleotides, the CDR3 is TGCGCCAGCAGAGACGTCGGGGGCACCGGGGAGCTGTTTTTT.

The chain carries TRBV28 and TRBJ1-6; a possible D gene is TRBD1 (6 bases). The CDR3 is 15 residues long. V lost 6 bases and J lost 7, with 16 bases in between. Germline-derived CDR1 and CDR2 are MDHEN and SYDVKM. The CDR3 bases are TGTGCCAGCAGGTCCTACAGGGCGACAAATTCACCCCTCCACTTT. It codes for CASRSYRATNSPLHF.

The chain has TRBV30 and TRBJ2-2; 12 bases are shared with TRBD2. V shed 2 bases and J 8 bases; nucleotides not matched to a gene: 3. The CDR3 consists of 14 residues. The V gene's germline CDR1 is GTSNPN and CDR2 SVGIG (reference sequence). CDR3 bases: TGTGCCTGGAGTCCCGGACTAGCGGGAGGGGAGCTGTTTTTT. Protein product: CAWSPGLAGGELFF.

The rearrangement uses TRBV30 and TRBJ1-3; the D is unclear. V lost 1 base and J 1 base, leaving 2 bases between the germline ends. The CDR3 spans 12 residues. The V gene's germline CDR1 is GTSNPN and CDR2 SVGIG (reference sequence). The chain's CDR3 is CAWSASGNTIYF. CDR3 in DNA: TGTGCCTGGAGTGCTTCTGGAAACACCATATATTTT.

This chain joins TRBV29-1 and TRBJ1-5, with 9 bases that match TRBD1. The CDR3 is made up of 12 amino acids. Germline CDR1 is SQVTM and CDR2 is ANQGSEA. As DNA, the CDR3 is TGCCCGGACAGGGGAGGCAATCAGCCCCAGCATTTT. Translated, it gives CPDRGGNQPQHF.

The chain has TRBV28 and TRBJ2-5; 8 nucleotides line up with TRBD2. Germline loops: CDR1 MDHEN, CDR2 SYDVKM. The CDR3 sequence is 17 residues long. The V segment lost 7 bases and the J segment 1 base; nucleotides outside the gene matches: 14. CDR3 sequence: CASTLPSGGDSQETQYF. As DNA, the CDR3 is TGTGCCAGCACCCTTCCCAGCGGGGGAGATTCCCAAGAGACCCAGTACTTC.

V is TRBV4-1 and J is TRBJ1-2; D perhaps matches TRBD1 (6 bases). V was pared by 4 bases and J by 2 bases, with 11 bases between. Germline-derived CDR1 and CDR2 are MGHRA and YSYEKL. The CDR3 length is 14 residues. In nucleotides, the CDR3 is TGCGCCAGCAGCCGCGTAGGGGGGAACTATGGCTACACCTTC. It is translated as CASSRVGGNYGYTF.

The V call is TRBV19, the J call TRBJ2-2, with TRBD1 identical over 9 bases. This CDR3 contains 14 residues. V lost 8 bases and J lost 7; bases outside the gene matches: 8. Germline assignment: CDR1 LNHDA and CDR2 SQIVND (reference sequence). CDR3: CASEQGAQGGELFF. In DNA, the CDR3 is TGTGCCAGTGAACAGGGGGCGCAGGGCGGGGAGCTGTTTTTT. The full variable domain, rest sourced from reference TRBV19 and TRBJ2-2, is DGGITQSPKYLFRKEGQNVTLSCEQNLNHDAMYWYRQDPGQGLRLIYYSQIVNDFQKGDIAEGYSVSREKKESFPLTVTSAQKNPTAFYLCASEQGAQGGELFFGEGSRLTVL.

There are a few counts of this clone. In DNA, the CDR3 is TGTGCCAGCTCACCTACCACGGGTGAGCAGTACTTC. This encodes CASSPTTGEQYF. The J gene is TRBJ2-7, the V gene TRBV18; D is uncertain. V was pared by 3 bases and J by 7 bases, with 10 bases between. The CDR3 contains 12 residues. Per germline, CDR1 KGHSH and CDR2 LQKENI.

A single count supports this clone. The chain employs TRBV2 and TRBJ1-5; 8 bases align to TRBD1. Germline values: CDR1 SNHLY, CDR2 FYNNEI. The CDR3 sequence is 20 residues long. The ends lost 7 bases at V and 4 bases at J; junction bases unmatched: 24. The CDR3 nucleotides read TGTGCCAGCACTCGAACAGGGACAGGACCTGCTAGATTGTCAAATCAGCCCCAGCATTTT. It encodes CASTRTGTGPARLSNQPQHF.

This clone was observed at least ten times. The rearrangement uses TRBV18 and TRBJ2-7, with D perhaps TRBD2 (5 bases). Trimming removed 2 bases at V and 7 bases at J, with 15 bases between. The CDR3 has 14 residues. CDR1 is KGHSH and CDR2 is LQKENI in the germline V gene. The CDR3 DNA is TGTGCCAGCTCACCAACTCTAGGTACTAGAGAGCAGTACTTC. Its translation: CASSPTLGTREQYF.

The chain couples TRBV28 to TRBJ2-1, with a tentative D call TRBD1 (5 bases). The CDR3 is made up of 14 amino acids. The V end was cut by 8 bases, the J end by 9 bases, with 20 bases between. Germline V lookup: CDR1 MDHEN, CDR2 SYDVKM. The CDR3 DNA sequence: TGTGCCAGCGTCGCAGGGCTCCTTACTGGTGAGCAGTTCTTC. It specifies CASVAGLLTGEQFF. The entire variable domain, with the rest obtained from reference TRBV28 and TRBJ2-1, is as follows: DVKVTQSSRYLVKRTGEKVFLECVQDMDHENMFWYRQDPGLGLRLIYFSYDVKMKEKGDIPEGYSVSREKKERFSLILESASTNQTSMYLCASVAGLLTGEQFFGPGTRLTVL.

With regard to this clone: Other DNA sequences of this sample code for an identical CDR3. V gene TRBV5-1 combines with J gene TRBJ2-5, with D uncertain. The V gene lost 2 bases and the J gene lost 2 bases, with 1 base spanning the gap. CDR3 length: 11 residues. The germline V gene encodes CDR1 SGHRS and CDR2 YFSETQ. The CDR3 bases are TGCGCCAGCAGCTTTCAAGAGACCCAGTACTTC. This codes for CASSFQETQYF.

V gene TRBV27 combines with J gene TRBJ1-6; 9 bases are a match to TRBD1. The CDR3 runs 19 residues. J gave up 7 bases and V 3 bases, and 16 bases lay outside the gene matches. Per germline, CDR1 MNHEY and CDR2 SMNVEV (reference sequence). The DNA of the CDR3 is TGTGCCAGCAGTTTCCGCGCCTGGGACAGGGAAGTGAGAAATTCACCCCTCCACTTT. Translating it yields CASSFRAWDREVRNSPLHF.

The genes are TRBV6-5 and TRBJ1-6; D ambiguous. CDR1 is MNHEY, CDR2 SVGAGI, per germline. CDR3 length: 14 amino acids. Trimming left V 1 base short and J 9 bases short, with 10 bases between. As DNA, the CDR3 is TGTGCCAGCAGTTACTTAGGTGGCGGTTCACCCCTCCACTTT. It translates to CASSYLGGGSPLHF.

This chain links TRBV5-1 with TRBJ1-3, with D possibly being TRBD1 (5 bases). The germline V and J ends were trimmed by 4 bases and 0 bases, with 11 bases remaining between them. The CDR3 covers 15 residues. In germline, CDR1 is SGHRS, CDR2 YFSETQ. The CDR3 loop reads CASSTGRYSGNTIYF. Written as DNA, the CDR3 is TGCGCCAGCAGCACGGGACGGTACTCTGGAAACACCATATATTTT.

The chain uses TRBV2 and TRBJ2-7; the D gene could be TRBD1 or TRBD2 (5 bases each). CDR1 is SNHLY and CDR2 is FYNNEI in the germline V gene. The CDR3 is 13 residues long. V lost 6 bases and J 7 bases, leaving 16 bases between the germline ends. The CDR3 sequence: CASRGTGFGEQYF. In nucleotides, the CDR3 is TGTGCCAGCAGGGGGACCGGTTTTGGTGAGCAGTACTTC.

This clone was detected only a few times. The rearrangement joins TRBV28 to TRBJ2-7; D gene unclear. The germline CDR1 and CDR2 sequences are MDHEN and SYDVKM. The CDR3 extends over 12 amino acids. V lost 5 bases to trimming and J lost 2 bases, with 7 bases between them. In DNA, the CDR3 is TGTGCCAGCAGTGGGGTGGCCTACGAGCAGTACTTC. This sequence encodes CASSGVAYEQYF.

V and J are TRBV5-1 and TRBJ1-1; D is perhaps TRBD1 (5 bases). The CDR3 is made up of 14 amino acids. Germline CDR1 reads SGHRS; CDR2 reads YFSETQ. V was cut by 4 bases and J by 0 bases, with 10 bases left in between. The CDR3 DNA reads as TGCGCCAGCAGCGGGGGGACCATGAACACTGAAGCTTTCTTT. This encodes CASSGGTMNTEAFF.

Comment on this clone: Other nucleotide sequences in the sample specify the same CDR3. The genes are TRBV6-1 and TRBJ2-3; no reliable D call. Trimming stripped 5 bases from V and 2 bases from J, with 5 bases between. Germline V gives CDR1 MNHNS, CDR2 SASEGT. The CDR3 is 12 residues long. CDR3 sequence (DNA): TGTGCCAGCAGTCTACCCACAGATACGCAGTATTTT. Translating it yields CASSLPTDTQYF.

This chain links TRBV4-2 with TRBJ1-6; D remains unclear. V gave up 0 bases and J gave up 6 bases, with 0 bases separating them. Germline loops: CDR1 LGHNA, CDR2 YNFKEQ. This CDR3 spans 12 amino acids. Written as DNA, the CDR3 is TGTGCCAGCAGCCAAGATAATTCACCCCTCCACTTT. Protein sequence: CASSQDNSPLHF.

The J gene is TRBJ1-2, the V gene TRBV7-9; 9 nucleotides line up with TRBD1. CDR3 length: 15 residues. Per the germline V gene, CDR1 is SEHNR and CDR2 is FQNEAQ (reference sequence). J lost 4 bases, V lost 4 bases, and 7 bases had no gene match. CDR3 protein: CASSSRQGVGYGYTF. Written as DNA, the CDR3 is TGTGCCAGCAGCTCACGACAGGGGGTTGGCTATGGCTACACCTTC. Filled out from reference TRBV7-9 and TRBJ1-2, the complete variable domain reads DTGVSQNPRHKITKRGQNVTFRCDPISEHNRLYWYRQTLGQGPEFLTYFQNEAQLEKSRLLSDRFSAERPKGSFSTLEIQRTEQGDSAMYLCASSSRQGVGYGYTFGSGTRLTVV.

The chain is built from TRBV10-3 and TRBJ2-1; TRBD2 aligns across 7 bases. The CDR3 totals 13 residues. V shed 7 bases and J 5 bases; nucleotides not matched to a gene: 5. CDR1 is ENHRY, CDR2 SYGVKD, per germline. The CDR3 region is CAIMAGANNEQFF. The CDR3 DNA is TGTGCCATCATGGCGGGAGCTAACAATGAGCAGTTCTTC.

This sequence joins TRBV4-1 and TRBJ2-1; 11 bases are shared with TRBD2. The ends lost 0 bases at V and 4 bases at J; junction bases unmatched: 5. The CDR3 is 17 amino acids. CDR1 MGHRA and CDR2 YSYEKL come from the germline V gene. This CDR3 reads CASSQEPGLAEYNEQFF. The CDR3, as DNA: TGCGCCAGCAGCCAAGAGCCGGGACTAGCGGAATACAATGAGCAGTTCTTC.